This TCR beta chain appears in the sequencing data of a study of cytomegalovirus exposure and HLA in healthy donors. Looking at the study overall: Within the Caucasian-associated ancestry cluster were roughly 82% of the roughly 400 genotyped donors. Study findings and constraints: CMV serostatus stood as the only immune exposure information on hand. As confirmed in vitro, a few CMV-associated chains were specific for CMV antigens. Among donors in an Asian-associated ancestry cluster, a later analysis reportedly found fewer N-insertions than the approximately 700-donor mean.

The CDR3 has 14 amino acids. Trimming removed 6 bases at V and 0 bases at J, with 9 bases between. The germline V gene has CDR1 SGHTA and CDR2 FQGTGA. Notes on this clone: What it binds is unknown. Other nucleotide sequences from this sample produce the same CDR3.

The PCR ran on 60 Vbeta and 13 Jbeta primers. TCRdb keeps only in-frame clones here, not all; method: immunoSEQ multiplex PCR. The sample has 100,000 to 150,000 clones; more than 80% are singletons. Sequenced: PBMCs. The TCR was taken from a male donor in good health and CMV-seronegative. The rearrangement uses TRBV7-3 and TRBJ1-5; D is possibly TRBD1 (5 bases). The CDR3 region is CASRYRYSNQPQHF. The CDR3 DNA is TGTGCCAGCAGGTACAGGTATAGCAATCAGCCCCAGCATTTT.